This T cell receptor beta chain was sequenced for a study of blood T cell repertoires in COVID-19. Study overall: There were acute and convalescent COVID-19 samples, and they came from the United States, Italy and Spain. From T cells, B-cell-depleted T cells, or PBMCs came the material, which was cDNA or gDNA.

How the authors handled the data: Estimated nucleated cell counts came from reference gene primer amplification. Clones were read by immunoSEQ multiplex PCR, and TCRdb kept only the in-frame ones, dropping some. The DNA was the basis for D and trimming; V, J and clone size are from that table. The table includes more than 300,000 clones, approximately 87% detected once. The V and J ends lost 2 bases and 5 bases respectively, with 19 bases between them. Germline V gene sequence: CDR1 SGHVS, CDR2 FQNEAQ. The CDR3 sequence is 16 residues long. Enrolment of Seattle patients took place during active infection, and they were followed longitudinally.

This receptor was identified in a woman aged 25 to 45 with COVID-19, enrolled during active disease. What was sequenced was peripheral blood. This rearrangement joins TRBV7-8 to TRBJ2-7; D uncertain. In DNA, the CDR3 is TGTGCCAGCAGCTTACGGTCCGGAGTGAAATCGGACGAGCAGTACTTC. Translating gives CASSLRSGVKSDEQYF.